The 30 T cell receptor beta chains reported below all come from one sample, sequenced in a study of memory CD4+ T cells and cytomegalovirus serostatus. The sort gate was single viable CD3+CD4+CD8-CD45RO+ cells for memory CD4+ T cells. Profiling relied on immunoSEQ multiplex PCR, and the TCRdb table lists in-frame clones only, not all of them. This sample has approximately 26,000 clones, with more than 70% found just once. Sequenced input: memory CD4+ T cells from blood. All receptors derive from an adult in good health and CMV-seronegative.

The genes are TRBV7-8 and TRBJ2-7; perhaps TRBD1 as D (5 bases). CDR3 length equals 15 residues. Per the germline V gene, CDR1 is SGHVS and CDR2 is FQNEAQ. V was shortened by 9 bases and J by 3 bases, with 21 bases between the two germline ends. DNA of the CDR3: TGTGCCAGTGTCCTAGGGGCAGGACAAAACTACGAGCAGTACTTC. This codes for CASVLGAGQNYEQYF.

The rearrangement links TRBV15 to TRBJ1-3; perhaps TRBD1 as D (5 bases). V shed 0 bases and J shed 4 bases, with 13 bases lying between them. From germline, CDR1 is LNHNV and CDR2 YYDKDF (reference sequence). The CDR3 covers 16 residues. The CDR3 is CATSRESGVPGNTIYF. The CDR3 DNA is TGTGCCACCAGCAGAGAATCGGGGGTTCCAGGAAACACCATATATTTT.

This chain's CDR3 is CASSRGQGSYNEQFF. The CDR3 DNA follows: TGCGCCAGCAGCCGAGGACAGGGGAGCTACAATGAGCAGTTCTTC. The chain uses TRBV4-1 and TRBJ2-1, with TRBD1 matching over 9 bases. The CDR3 is 15 amino acids. V gave up 4 bases and J gave up 3 bases; unmatched junction bases: 4. Germline V gives CDR1 MGHRA, CDR2 YSYEKL.

The chain couples TRBV7-2 to TRBJ2-5; the D call may be TRBD1 or TRBD2 (5 bases each). The CDR3 extends over 13 amino acids. With 5 bases removed from V and 5 bases from J, the gap between germline ends came to 12 bases. From germline, CDR1 is SGHTA and CDR2 FQGNSA. The CDR3 region has the DNA TGTGCCAGCAGCCTCCGGTGGGGGGAGACCCAGTACTTC. This translates into CASSLRWGETQYF. Full variable domain (outside the CDR3, taken from reference TRBV7-2 and TRBJ2-5): GAGVSQSPSNKVTEKGKDVELRCDPISGHTALYWYRQSLGQGLEFLIYFQGNSAPDKSGLPSDRFSAERTGGSVSTLTIQRTQQEDSAVYLCASSLRWGETQYFGPGTRLLVL.

The chain joins TRBV5-6 to TRBJ1-1; D may be TRBD1 (5 bases). Trimming removed 2 bases at V and 5 bases at J, with 19 bases between. CDR1 and CDR2 (germline): SGHDT, YYEEEE. CDR3 length equals 16 residues. As DNA, the CDR3 is TGTGCCAGCAGCTTTGAAAACGGACGGGGGAGGACTGAAGCTTTCTTT. Its protein product is CASSFENGRGRTEAFF. The full variable domain, its missing parts supplied by reference TRBV5-6 and TRBJ1-1, is DAGVTQSPTHLIKTRGQQVTLRCSPKSGHDTVSWYQQALGQGPQFIFQYYEEEERQRGNFPDRFSGHQFPNYSSELNVNALLLGDSALYLCASSFENGRGRTEAFFGQGTRLTVV.

The V and J genes are TRBV5-6 and TRBJ1-1; D is undetermined. The germline V gene encodes CDR1 SGHDT and CDR2 YYEEEE. The CDR3 length is 12 residues. The ends were cut back, 4 bases at V and 1 base at J, with 5 bases in the middle. The chain's CDR3 is CASSPQNTEAFF. The CDR3 DNA reads TGTGCCAGCAGCCCCCAGAACACTGAAGCTTTCTTT.

This chain joins TRBV29-1 and TRBJ1-6; 7 nucleotides agree with TRBD1. The CDR3 totals 13 residues. Trimming took 6 bases from V and 10 from J; bases not matched to a gene: 9. The V gene's germline CDR1 is SQVTM and CDR2 ANQGSEA. This chain's CDR3 is CSVKAGGESPLHF. The CDR3 DNA is TGCAGCGTGAAGGCAGGGGGAGAGTCACCCCTCCACTTT.

The table lists this clone with a few counts. This sequence joins TRBV9 and TRBJ2-2; D is unresolved. CDR1 is SGDLS, CDR2 YYNGEE, per germline. CDR3 length equals 13 residues. Trimming removed 0 bases at V and 7 bases at J, with 7 bases between. Written as DNA, the CDR3 is TGTGCCAGCAGCGTAGACCTGAACGGGGAGCTGTTTTTT. Translating it yields CASSVDLNGELFF.

This clone was seen a few times. Other nucleotide sequences from this sample produce the same CDR3. The chain is built from TRBV30 and TRBJ1-1, with D maybe TRBD1 (5 bases). The V and J ends lost 5 bases and 1 base respectively, with 8 bases between them. Germline lookup yields CDR1 GTSNPN and CDR2 SVGIG (reference sequence). The CDR3 totals 12 residues. The CDR3 DNA follows: TGTGCCTGGGACAGACCGAACACTGAAGCTTTCTTT. This translates into CAWDRPNTEAFF.

This CDR3 is CASSPLSGGGTDTQYF. CDR3 coding DNA: TGTGCCAGCTCACCATTGTCGGGGGGCGGCACAGATACGCAGTATTTT. The chain has TRBV18 and TRBJ2-3; D might be TRBD2 (7 bases). V shed 2 bases and J shed 1 base, with 13 bases lying between them. CDR3 size: 16 residues. From germline, CDR1 is KGHSH and CDR2 LQKENI.

This clone showed up just a few times. V gene TRBV6-6 combines with J gene TRBJ2-2; D could derive from TRBD1 or TRBD2 (5 bases each). The CDR3 extends over 15 amino acids. V shed 4 bases and J shed 4 bases, with 13 bases lying between them. Germline CDR1 is MNHNY and CDR2 is SVGAGI (reference sequence). The CDR3 sequence is CASSFGTRGTGELFF. The CDR3 region has the DNA TGTGCCAGCAGTTTCGGGACCCGTGGCACCGGGGAGCTGTTTTTT.

Regarding this clone: The junction shows a germline mismatch at one end, possibly a read error. The rearrangement links TRBV7-7 to TRBJ2-5; maybe TRBD1 (6 bases). The CDR3 extends over 15 amino acids. Germline loops: CDR1 SSHAT, CDR2 FNYEAQ (reference sequence). The CDR3 DNA is TGTGCTAGCAGCTTAGTAGGGGGTAACCAAGAGACCCAGTACTTC. The encoded protein is CASSLVGGNQETQYF.

The chain couples TRBV5-1 to TRBJ2-3, with unresolved D. The CDR3 consists of 14 residues. Germline V lookup: CDR1 SGHRS, CDR2 YFSETQ. V lost 0 bases, J lost 2 bases, and 7 bases lay in between. The CDR3: CASSLAQNTDTQYF. CDR3 in DNA: TGCGCCAGCAGCTTGGCGCAGAACACAGATACGCAGTATTTT. The complete variable domain, with remaining parts taken from reference TRBV5-1 and TRBJ2-3, reads KAGVTQTPRYLIKTRGQQVTLSCSPISGHRSVSWYQQTPGQGLQFLFEYFSETQRNKGNFPGRFSGRQFSNSRSEMNVSTLELGDSALYLCASSLAQNTDTQYFGPGTRLTVL.

The chain has TRBV6-6 and TRBJ1-2; 11 bases line up with TRBD1. Germline V gene sequence: CDR1 MNHNY, CDR2 SVGAGI (reference sequence). Unmatched junction bases numbered 11, after V lost 10 bases and J lost 7 bases. This CDR3 has 14 amino acids. The DNA of the CDR3 is TGTGCCACCAACCTTGGACAGGGGGCTTCTGGCTACACCTTC. Its protein is CATNLGQGASGYTF.

This chain uses TRBV7-8 with TRBJ2-3; D is perhaps TRBD1 or TRBD2 (5 bases each). Trimming shortened V by 1 base and J by 8 bases, and 13 bases separated the two germline ends. The CDR3 loop spans 14 amino acids. Germline CDR1 and CDR2: SGHVS and FQNEAQ. CDR3 in DNA: TGTGCCAGCAGCTTAGACGGGACCCTCGGTACGCAGTATTTT. Protein product: CASSLDGTLGTQYF.

The CDR3 DNA is TGTGCCAGCAGCCGGGACAAGGCCAATGAGCAGTTCTTC. This gives the protein CASSRDKANEQFF. The chain employs TRBV7-9 and TRBJ2-1; the D gene is possibly TRBD1 (6 bases). The CDR3 consists of 13 residues. Per the germline V gene, CDR1 is SEHNR and CDR2 is FQNEAQ (reference sequence). The germline V and J ends were trimmed by 5 bases and 6 bases, with 11 bases remaining between them.

This chain joins TRBV6-5 and TRBJ1-1, with D maybe TRBD1 (5 bases). Germline V gene lookup returns CDR1 MNHEY and CDR2 SVGAGI. The CDR3 consists of 12 residues. V was pared by 7 bases and J by 9 bases, with 15 bases between. For the CDR3, the DNA is TGTGCCAGCACCTCGGGGGGTGGGAAAGCTTTCTTT. It codes for CASTSGGGKAFF.

The V gene is TRBV28, the J gene TRBJ1-6; TRBD1 is a possible D gene (6 bases). The CDR3 is 13 residues long. The V gene's germline CDR1 is MDHEN and CDR2 SYDVKM. Trimming shortened V by 4 bases and J by 9 bases, and 10 bases separated the two germline ends. CDR3 protein: CASSSVQGSPLHF. CDR3 DNA sequence: TGTGCCAGCAGTTCGGTACAGGGTTCACCCCTCCACTTT.

The chain has TRBV6-1 and TRBJ2-4; the D is unclear. The CDR3 is 15 amino acids. Looked up from germline, CDR1 is MNHNS and CDR2 is SASEGT. Trimming removed 6 bases from V and 0 bases from J, with 12 bases in between. The DNA for the CDR3 is TGTGCCAGCAGGGACCGTTCCGCAGCCAAAAACATTCAGTACTTC. This encodes CASRDRSAAKNIQYF.

The chain carries TRBV29-1 and TRBJ2-1; D may be TRBD1 (6 bases). The CDR3 consists of 13 residues. Per germline, CDR1 SQVTM and CDR2 ANQGSEA. V lost 3 bases, J lost 7 bases, and 13 bases lay in between. The CDR3 sequence is CSVDDGQTNEQFF. CDR3 nucleotides: TGCAGCGTTGATGATGGACAGACTAATGAGCAGTTCTTC.

This clone has only a few counts. The chain recombines TRBV7-9 with TRBJ2-7; D is unclear. Trimming removed 1 base at V and 3 bases at J, with 4 bases between. The CDR3 has 12 residues. Per the germline V gene, CDR1 is SEHNR and CDR2 is FQNEAQ (reference sequence). The CDR3 nucleotides read TGTGCCAGCAGCTTAGGCGACTACGAGCAGTACTTC. It yields the protein CASSLGDYEQYF.

The gene calls are TRBV11-1 and TRBJ2-7; possible D gene TRBD1, 6 bases. There are 16 residues in the CDR3. Trimming removed 5 bases at V and 0 bases at J, with 17 bases between. CDR1 and CDR2 (germline): SGHAT, FQDESV (reference sequence). Here the CDR3 reads CASSIGQKRFSYEQYF. Written as DNA, the CDR3 is TGTGCCAGCAGCATCGGACAGAAAAGATTCTCCTACGAGCAGTACTTC.

The chain employs TRBV7-8 and TRBJ1-5; the match to TRBD1 covers 9 bases. V was pared by 2 bases and J by 0 bases, with 5 bases of the junction left unmatched. CDR1 SGHVS and CDR2 FQNEAQ come from the germline V gene. The CDR3 is made up of 17 amino acids. The CDR3 spells CASSLMGTGFSNQPQHF. CDR3 DNA sequence: TGTGCCAGCAGCTTAATGGGGACAGGGTTTAGCAATCAGCCCCAGCATTTT.

CDR3 loop: CASSESGGGAYNEQFF. For the CDR3, the DNA is TGTGCCAGCAGTGAATCGGGCGGGGGGGCATACAATGAGCAGTTCTTC. The chain is built from TRBV6-1 and TRBJ2-1; 9 bases fit TRBD2. Trimming at V came to 2 bases and at J to 4 bases, leaving 6 bases not matched to a gene. The CDR3 contains 16 residues. Looked up from germline, CDR1 is MNHNS and CDR2 is SASEGT.

The chain links TRBV5-1 to TRBJ1-2, with 12 bases that match TRBD1. The CDR3 has 16 amino acids. V was pared by 3 bases and J by 6 bases, with 9 bases of the junction left unmatched. From germline, CDR1 is SGHRS and CDR2 YFSETQ. The CDR3 sequence: CASSWLGTGGRDGYTF. The DNA for the CDR3 is TGCGCCAGCAGCTGGCTGGGGACAGGGGGCAGGGATGGCTACACCTTC.

The chain is built from TRBV7-2 and TRBJ2-1; 8 bases align to TRBD2. This CDR3 comprises 18 residues. Trimming cost V 5 bases and J 5 bases; bases outside gene matches: 17. CDR1 is SGHTA, CDR2 FQGNSA, per germline. CDR3 nucleotide sequence: TGTGCCAGCAGCCCCTATGGGGGGGCCGGGGGGGTCAACAATGAGCAGTTCTTC. This sequence encodes CASSPYGGAGGVNNEQFF.

The chain couples TRBV7-9 to TRBJ1-5; a possible D gene is TRBD1 (6 bases). This CDR3 has 16 residues. Germline lookup yields CDR1 SEHNR and CDR2 FQNEAQ (reference sequence). The V and J ends lost 1 base and 6 bases respectively, with 16 bases between them. The CDR3 nucleotides are TGTGCCAGCAGCTTAGGGGGGGGGCCGGATATTCAGCCCCAGCATTTT. This gives the protein CASSLGGGPDIQPQHF.

J is TRBJ1-2 and V is TRBV7-8; 10 bases agree with TRBD1. Germline V gene sequence: CDR1 SGHVS, CDR2 FQNEAQ. Trimming took 1 base from V and 2 from J; bases not matched to a gene: 13. The CDR3 has 19 residues. In DNA form, the CDR3 reads TGTGCCAGCAGCTTAGAGACAGGGGGCGCGTGGCGGGGGAACTATGGCTACACCTTC. Translating gives CASSLETGGAWRGNYGYTF.

The V call is TRBV7-2, the J call TRBJ2-3; possibly TRBD2 for D (6 bases). CDR1 is SGHTA, CDR2 FQGNSA, per germline. Trimming removed 1 base at V and 3 bases at J, with 11 bases between. The CDR3 is 15 amino acids. CDR3 nucleotide sequence: TGTGCCAGCAGCTTAGACGGGGGAAGTACAGATACGCAGTATTTT. Translation gives CASSLDGGSTDTQYF.

The count of this clone is one. The V and J genes are TRBV10-2 and TRBJ1-1; no reliable D call. This CDR3 contains 14 residues. With 7 bases removed from V and 2 bases from J, the gap between germline ends came to 14 bases. Germline CDR1 reads WSHSY; CDR2 reads SAAADI. The chain's CDR3 is CASTRAELNTEAFF. The CDR3 DNA sequence: TGCGCCAGCACCCGGGCAGAACTCAACACTGAAGCTTTCTTT.